This T cell receptor beta chain was recovered during a study of T cell responses to AZD1222 COVID-19 vaccine. General study results and limits: Unmutated variant regions are reportedly the target of nearly half of TCRs that are spike-specific. Donors in the cohort were predominantly white British and more often female, and clonal diversity was possibly underestimated.

Profiled with immunoSEQ multiplex PCR; TCRdb holds only in-frame clones, not every one. The profile covers under 200,000 clones, with around 90% appearing a single time and about 3.6% taken by the ten largest. This CDR3 has 11 amino acids. V was shortened by 10 bases and J by 7 bases, with 13 bases between the two germline ends. Per the germline V gene, CDR1 is SEHNR and CDR2 is FQNEAQ (reference sequence). A word on this clone: Its cognate antigen is unknown.

The TCR was taken from an adult who received the MenACWY meningococcal vaccine as a control. The sequencing here drew on peripheral blood, taken 28 days after the second dose of the MenACWY control vaccine. V is TRBV7-9 and J is TRBJ2-5; D is unclear. CDR3 nucleotides: TGTGCCACCTCTCTGGTTGGGACCCAGTACTTC. It is translated as CATSLVGTQYF.